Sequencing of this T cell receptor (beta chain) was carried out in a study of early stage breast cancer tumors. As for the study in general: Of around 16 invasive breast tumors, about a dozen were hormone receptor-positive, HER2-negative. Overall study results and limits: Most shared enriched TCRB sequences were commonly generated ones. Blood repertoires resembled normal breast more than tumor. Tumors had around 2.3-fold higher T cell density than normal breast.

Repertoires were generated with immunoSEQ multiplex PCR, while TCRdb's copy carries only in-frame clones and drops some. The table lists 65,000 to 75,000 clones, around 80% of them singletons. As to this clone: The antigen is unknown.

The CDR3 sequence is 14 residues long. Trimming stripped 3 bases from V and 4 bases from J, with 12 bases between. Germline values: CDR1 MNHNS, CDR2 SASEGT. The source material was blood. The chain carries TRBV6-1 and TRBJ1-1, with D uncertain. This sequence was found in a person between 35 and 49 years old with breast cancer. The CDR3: CASSDGPLGTEAFF. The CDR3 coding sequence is TGTGCCAGCAGTGATGGACCTTTAGGCACTGAAGCTTTCTTT.